This TCR beta chain stems from a study of identical twins. Study-wide points: Conclusions came from cross-sectional statistical analysis, not from following the same donors. Among monozygotic twins, out-of-frame TCR alpha sharing exceeded what models predicted.

Carrying unique molecular identifiers, the cDNA also gained a universal primer site through template switching. TCRdb fed the 5' RACE reads into MiXCR, producing one record per CDR3 protein. The sample includes about 450,000 distinct CDR3 sequences, about 18% of them seen just once. CDR3 size: 12 residues. From germline, CDR1 is SQVTM and CDR2 ANQGSEA. Losses at the gene ends were 6 bases for V and 10 bases for J; bases not matched to a gene: 10. This clonotype has only a few counts. Its cognate antigen is unknown. The sequence derives from a man aged 50 or older in good health. The chain couples TRBV29-1 to TRBJ2-7; 9 bases are a match to TRBD2. The specimen sequenced was naive T cells sorted from blood. CDR3 sequence: CSVRPSGALQYF. The CDR3 nucleotides are TGCAGCGTGAGGCCTAGCGGGGCCCTTCAGTACTTC.